The entry below gives a single T cell receptor beta chain sequence along with its context. Its antigen remains unidentified. This entry comes from a study of shared clonotypes between healthy human individuals. Whole-study context: Aged 18 to 49, the donors were two women and a few men. Each donor's CD4 naive and CD4 memory cells filled three plates apiece, CD8 naive two, and CD8 memory one. Whole-study results and caveats: Only blood was sampled; tissue repertoires likely differ.

Germline CDR1 reads GTSNPN; CDR2 reads SVGIG (reference sequence). This CDR3 spans 13 amino acids. V shed 2 bases and J 5 bases; nucleotides not matched to a gene: 4. The table came from immunoSEQ multiplex PCR; TCRdb's copy has only in-frame clones and leaves some out. Of a few million clones detected, 90% to 95% appear once; the ten largest clones hold over 0.12%. The specimen was naive CD4+ T cells sorted from blood. The subset is: CD45RA+ positively selected. This chain connects TRBV30 to TRBJ2-7; TRBD1 agrees at 9 bases. This clonotype was sampled from a young man in good health. The CDR3 coding sequence is TGTGCCTGGAGTCCGGGACAGGGCCACGAGCAGTACTTC. The encoded protein is CAWSPGQGHEQYF.